The clone carrying this T cell receptor (beta chain) was found many times. Its antigen is still unknown. The CDR3 totals 14 residues. CDR1 is SNHLY and CDR2 is FYNNEI in the germline V gene. V dropped 2 bases and J dropped 3 bases, with 7 bases sitting between them. The data were obtained in a study of identical twins' blood T cells. General study results and limits: Twin similarity might stem from environmental factors, not only genetics.

One entry per CDR3 protein results from TCRdb running MiXCR on the 5' RACE reads. Of 350,000 to 450,000 distinct CDR3 sequences listed, roughly 30% are singletons. V and J are TRBV2 and TRBJ2-2; no definite D call. Material: PBMCs. The receptor comes from a woman aged 18 to 50 in good health. The CDR3 loop reads CASSEIRDTGELFF. DNA of the CDR3: TGTGCCAGCAGTGAAATTAGGGACACCGGGGAGCTGTTTTTT.